This T cell receptor (beta chain) was documented in a study of metastatic and nonmetastatic thyroid tumors. Study overall: Repertoires from malignant and benign thyroid patients were compared across blood and tumor or nodule tissue. Study observations and caveats: Significantly higher TCR beta diversity was reportedly seen in malignant thyroid tumors than benign nodules, in blood and tumor.

TCRdb re-called the PCR reads with MiXCR. The sample has 10,000 to 15,000 clones; around 29% are singletons. The CDR3 is 14 amino acids. Between the trimmed V and J ends, which lost 4 bases and 0 bases, there was a span of 9 bases. Germline loops: CDR1 MNHEY, CDR2 SMNVEV (reference sequence). On this clone: Its specificity is not known.

Each patient went into thyroid surgery without having received any treatment. Material: tumor tissue. This receptor was identified in a female donor with papillary thyroid cancer or a benign thyroid nodule (not recorded which). Some clones in this sample may be carry-over from other donors' samples. This chain uses TRBV27 with TRBJ1-1; D is uncertain. For the CDR3, the DNA is TGTGCCAGCAGTTCGACCGGGTTGAACACTGAAGCTTTCTTT. It is translated as CASSSTGLNTEAFF.